This is a list of T cell receptor beta chains from one sample in a study of control samples from healthy donors and cancer patients. Sequencing used immunoSEQ multiplex PCR; TCRdb keeps in-frame clones, though not all of them. The table includes 160,000 or so clones, around 96% detected once. The sequencing sample was made of blood. These receptors came from a woman in her forties in good health. The CDR3 runs from the conserved cysteine through the conserved F or W. The D gene is left open where the match is weak. Where a row states a size, it is once, few, many or the class of an expanded clone; other rows omit it.

D	size	V	J	DNA	CDR3
.	.	TRBV4-3	TRBJ1-1	TGCGCCAGCAGCCAAGATGCAGGTGGGGCCGTGAACACTGAAGCTTTCTTT	CASSQDAGGAVNTEAFF
.	.	TRBV5-6	TRBJ1-4	TGTGCCAGCAGCCTCGGAGGCGGGGCCTGGGGGAATGAAAAACTGTTTTTT	CASSLGGGAWGNEKLFF
TRBD2	.	TRBV9	TRBJ2-3	TGTGCCAGCACCCGGGGGGGCCAAGATACGCAGTATTTT	CASTRGGQDTQYF
TRBD1	.	TRBV11-2	TRBJ2-7	TGTGCCAGCAGCTTAGGCCAGGGGGTAAGGGGTACCCGCGAGCAGTACTTC	CASSLGQGVRGTREQYF
.	.	TRBV12-3/TRBV12-4	TRBJ1-4	TGTGCCAGCAGTACTGGTCTAGGCCTGTTTTTT	CASSTGLGLFF
TRBD2	.	TRBV29-1	TRBJ2-1	TGCAGCGTTGAAATTCCCCTTGGACTAGCGGGGAAAGGCAATGAGCAGTTCTTC	CSVEIPLGLAGKGNEQFF
TRBD1	.	TRBV6-5	TRBJ1-1	TGTGCCAGCAGCCTGGACAGGGGATTAACTGAAGCTTTCTTT	CASSLDRGLTEAFF
TRBD1	.	TRBV7-2	TRBJ1-2	TGTGCCAGCAGCCCCGGGACAGGGGCCTATGGCTACACCTTC	CASSPGTGAYGYTF
.	.	TRBV5-1	TRBJ1-2	TGCGCCAGCAGTCGGGGCACGGATGGCTACACCTTC	CASSRGTDGYTF
.	.	TRBV12-3/TRBV12-4	TRBJ2-3	TGTGCCAGCAGCCGAGGGGGAGATACGCAGTATTTT	CASSRGGDTQYF
.	.	TRBV29-1	TRBJ2-3	TGCAGCGCTGAATCAGGGGTCTTTACGCAGTATTTT	CSAESGVFTQYF
.	.	TRBV7-2	TRBJ1-6	TGTGCCAGCAACTGGAGGACAGCGGGCCGTAATTCACCCCTCCACTTT	CASNWRTAGRNSPLHF
.	once	TRBV29-1	TRBJ1-2	TGCAGCGTTGAACAAGACTATGGCTACACCTTC	CSVEQDYGYTF
TRBD1	.	TRBV27	TRBJ2-7	TGTGCCAGCAGTTCCGCTGTGGGACAGTCCTACGAGCAGTACTTC	CASSSAVGQSYEQYF
TRBD1	.	TRBV7-8	TRBJ1-5	TGTGCCAGCAGCTTAGGACAGGGGGCCGGTCAGCCCCAGCATTTT	CASSLGQGAGQPQHF
TRBD1	.	TRBV19	TRBJ1-5	TGTGCCAGTAGCAAGGACAGGGAAGTTCAGCCCCAGCATTTT	CASSKDREVQPQHF
.	.	TRBV7-9	TRBJ1-3	TGTGCCAGCAGCTCCCCTTTTACTAACTCTGGAAACACCATATATTTT	CASSSPFTNSGNTIYF
.	.	TRBV3-1/TRBV3-2	TRBJ1-3	TGTGCCAGCAGCCAAAGAACGTCCGGGAGCTCTGGAAACACCATATATTTT	CASSQRTSGSSGNTIYF
.	.	TRBV11-2	TRBJ2-7	TGTGCCAGCAGACGCAGGACGGCGGTCTCCTACGAGCAGTACTTC	CASRRRTAVSYEQYF
.	once	TRBV7-8	TRBJ2-1	TGTGCCAGCAGCAATACCGGGACTTCCTACAATGAGCAGTTCTTC	CASSNTGTSYNEQFF
TRBD1	.	TRBV5-1	TRBJ2-1	TGCGCCAGCAGCTTCAGGACAGGGGGGGGCGATGAGCAGTTCTTC	CASSFRTGGGDEQFF
.	.	TRBV28	TRBJ1-5	TGTGCCAGCAGTCCAGGACTAGGCAGCCAGCCCCAGCATTTT	CASSPGLGSQPQHF
TRBD1	.	TRBV4-1	TRBJ1-1	TGCGCCAGCAGCCAAAGGAGGGGGCCCATAGGAACTGAAGCTTTCTTT	CASSQRRGPIGTEAFF
.	.	TRBV14	TRBJ1-1	TGTGCCAGCAGCCCCGCCAGGGGCCTGAACACTGAAGCTTTCTTT	CASSPARGLNTEAFF
.	.	TRBV11-2	TRBJ1-6	TGTGCCAGCAGTCCCGATGGCAGGGTCTATAATTCACCCCTCCACTTT	CASSPDGRVYNSPLHF
TRBD1	.	TRBV7-9	TRBJ2-7	TGTGCCAGCAGCTCATCAGGGGGCGAGCAGTACTTC	CASSSSGGEQYF
TRBD1	.	TRBV7-2	TRBJ1-3	TGTGCCAGCAGCTTGGGACAGACCTCTGGAAACACCATATATTTT	CASSLGQTSGNTIYF
.	.	TRBV18	TRBJ2-1	TGTGCCAGCTCACCACAGGGGGGAAACAATGAGCAGTTCTTC	CASSPQGGNNEQFF